This TCR beta chain was sequenced during a study of T cell repertoires in cytomegalovirus infection. This clonotype was counted at least ten times. A single record per CDR3 protein comes from TCRdb applying MiXCR to the reads. Among some 77,000 distinct CDR3 sequences, roughly 3.7% were seen once, and the ten largest hold approximately 4.6%. Germline CDR1 is MNHEY and CDR2 is SVGEGT. This CDR3 is 15 amino acids long. V gave up 2 bases and J gave up 2 bases, with 10 bases separating them. The TCR originated in a human donor in good health (CMV status not recorded). Some clones in this sample may be carry-over from other donors' samples. The V and J genes are TRBV6-2 or TRBV6-3 and TRBJ1-3; D gene ambiguous. The source material was PBMCs. The CDR3: CASSYRETPGNTIYF. The CDR3, as DNA: TGTGCCAGCAGTTACAGAGAGACCCCTGGAAACACCATATATTTT.